Presented here are 16 T cell receptor beta chains from one specimen sequenced in a study of Ad26.COV2.S vaccination and SARS-CoV-2 variants. Treatment described: some 20 received Ad26.COV2.S at low or high dose, single or two shots; roughly 5 received placebo; per-sample allocation not given. Collection of the samples took place on day 63 after the first injection of vaccine or placebo. Clones were read by immunoSEQ multiplex PCR, and TCRdb kept only the in-frame ones, dropping some. Of about 680,000 clones in the sample, 89% were seen once. The sequencing used peripheral blood, collected in a trial of Ad26.COV2.S vaccine versus placebo. These TCRs come from a person between 18 and 65 years old who received the Ad26.COV2.S COVID-19 vaccine or a placebo.

The chain links TRBV5-4 to TRBJ1-1, with 11 bases lining up with TRBD1. This CDR3 contains 15 residues. The V and J ends lost 4 bases and 2 bases, in that order; junction bases with no gene match: 4. Germline CDR1 is SGHNT and CDR2 is YYREEE (reference sequence). DNA of the CDR3: TGTGCCAGCAGCCTATGGACAGGGGGCAACACTGAAGCTTTCTTT. Protein sequence: CASSLWTGGNTEAFF.

The chain recombines TRBV11-2 with TRBJ2-5; D call uncertain. CDR3 length: 15 amino acids. Trimming shortened V by 2 bases and J by 4 bases, and 14 bases separated the two germline ends. Germline CDR1 reads SGHAT; CDR2 reads FQNNGV. The chain's CDR3 is CASSLSLPGTETQYF. Here the CDR3 DNA reads TGTGCCAGCAGCTTATCCTTGCCGGGTACAGAGACCCAGTACTTC.

The chain couples TRBV6-5 to TRBJ2-5; D might be TRBD2 (6 bases). The germline V gene encodes CDR1 MNHEY and CDR2 SVGAGI. The V and J ends lost 5 bases and 2 bases respectively, with 15 bases between them. The CDR3 runs to 15 residues. The CDR3 DNA reads TGTGCCAGCAGTCCCTCCGGCCGGGGGCAAGAGACCCAGTACTTC. It yields the protein CASSPSGRGQETQYF.

This chain uses TRBV11-1 with TRBJ2-1; perhaps TRBD1 as D (6 bases). Germline V gives CDR1 SGHAT, CDR2 FQDESV (reference sequence). The V and J ends lost 5 bases and 2 bases respectively, with 13 bases between them. This CDR3 is built from 15 residues. As DNA, the CDR3 is TGTGCCAGCAGCCCGAGGGGGTCCCCCTACAATGAGCAGTTCTTC. Residues: CASSPRGSPYNEQFF. Full variable domain (rest looked up from reference TRBV11-1 and TRBJ2-1): EAEVAQSPRYKITEKSQAVAFWCDPISGHATLYWYRQILGQGPELLVQFQDESVVDDSQLPKDRFSAERLKGVDSTLKIQPAELGDSAMYLCASSPRGSPYNEQFFGPGTRLTVL.

Notes on this clone: An end of the junction does not agree with germline; a read error may underlie this. The gene calls are TRBV29-1 and TRBJ2-7; 7 bases fit TRBD1. This CDR3 region has 11 residues. CDR1 SQVTM and CDR2 ANQGSEA come from the germline V gene. In nucleotides, the CDR3 is TGCAGCGCCGGTGGACAGGAATCCGAGAACTTC. Its protein product is CSAGGQESENF.

The gene calls are TRBV18 and TRBJ2-7; the match to TRBD1 covers 8 bases. Trimming cost V 3 bases and J 4 bases; bases outside gene matches: 8. Germline values: CDR1 KGHSH, CDR2 LQKENI. The CDR3 length is 15 residues. DNA for the CDR3: TGTGCCAGCTCACCGGGACAGGAGAAGGTTTACGAGCAGTACTTC. This gives the protein CASSPGQEKVYEQYF.

The rearrangement joins TRBV6-6 to TRBJ2-7, with 8 nucleotides matching TRBD2. The CDR3 extends over 14 amino acids. V shed 2 bases and J 3 bases; nucleotides not matched to a gene: 3. Germline CDR1 MNHNY, CDR2 SVGAGI (reference sequence). DNA for the CDR3: TGTGCCAGCAGTTACGTGGCGGGAGGCTACGAGCAGTACTTC. It is translated as CASSYVAGGYEQYF.

The rearrangement joins TRBV30 to TRBJ2-3; TRBD2 matches 7 bases. Per germline, CDR1 GTSNPN and CDR2 SVGIG (reference sequence). The CDR3 is 16 amino acids. V trimming: 5 bases; J trimming: 4 bases; junction bases outside the gene matches: 15. CDR3 DNA sequence: TGTGCCTGGCGCCCCTGGGAGGGCGTAGCCCCAGATACGCAGTATTTT. Translated: CAWRPWEGVAPDTQYF.

The chain carries TRBV5-1 and TRBJ2-1, with D unresolved. The CDR3 extends over 16 amino acids. V was pared by 4 bases and J by 4 bases, with 18 bases between. Per germline, CDR1 SGHRS and CDR2 YFSETQ. Written as DNA, the CDR3 is TGCGCCAGCAGCCTCGCCACAAGGCAGAAATACAATGAGCAGTTCTTC. Its protein product is CASSLATRQKYNEQFF.

The chain joins TRBV6-5 to TRBJ2-5; 9 bases map to TRBD1. The CDR3 runs 14 residues. Germline lookup yields CDR1 MNHEY and CDR2 SVGAGI. The V gene end was trimmed by 4 bases and the J gene end by 4 bases; junction bases not matched to a gene: 4. The CDR3 DNA reads TGTGCCAGCAGTTTCACGGGACAGGGAGAGACCCAGTACTTC. This translates into CASSFTGQGETQYF.

Only a few counts were recorded for this clone. CDR3 residues: CASSPGPPRPEQYF. As DNA, the CDR3 is TGTGCCAGCTCACCGGGACCGCCTAGACCCGAGCAGTACTTC. The chain uses TRBV18 and TRBJ2-7; D may match TRBD1 or TRBD2 (5 bases each). V shed 3 bases and J shed 6 bases, with 15 bases lying between them. From germline, CDR1 is KGHSH and CDR2 LQKENI. The CDR3 length is 14 residues.

The J gene is TRBJ2-5, the V gene TRBV2; 8 positions match TRBD1. Germline V CDR1 and CDR2: SNHLY, FYNNEI. This CDR3 is built from 14 residues. After removal of 1 base from V and 5 bases from J, the junction contained 3 bases not matched to a gene. CDR3: CASSEGTGRETQYF. CDR3 DNA sequence: TGTGCCAGCAGTGAAGGGACAGGGCGCGAGACCCAGTACTTC.

The V gene is TRBV2, the J gene TRBJ2-1, with D perhaps matching TRBD2 (6 bases). Germline-derived CDR1 and CDR2 are SNHLY and FYNNEI. The CDR3 has 14 amino acids. The V gene lost 6 bases and the J gene lost 10 bases, with 19 bases spanning the gap. CDR3 in amino acids: CASREIYPGDEQFF. CDR3 sequence (DNA): TGTGCCAGCAGAGAGATTTACCCGGGAGACGAGCAGTTCTTC.

This chain connects TRBV3-1 (or the pseudogene TRBV3-2) to TRBJ2-7; TRBD2 agrees at 8 bases. The CDR3 consists of 15 residues. Germline CDR1 LGHDT, CDR2 YNNKEL (reference sequence). The junction had 3 bases not matched to a gene; V was cut back by 0 bases and J by 2 bases. The CDR3 DNA reads TGTGCCAGCAGCCAAGATGTTAGCGGGGCCTACGAGCAGTACTTC. Residues: CASSQDVSGAYEQYF.

V gene TRBV18 combines with J gene TRBJ2-2; 10 bases align to TRBD1. The CDR3 is made up of 15 amino acids. The ends lost 3 bases at V and 5 bases at J; junction bases unmatched: 3. The germline V gene has CDR1 KGHSH and CDR2 LQKENI. The chain's CDR3 is CASSPGTGETGELFF. CDR3 nucleotides: TGTGCCAGCTCACCGGGGACAGGGGAGACCGGGGAGCTGTTTTTT.

This clone appeared a single time. The genes are TRBV11-2 and TRBJ2-2; the D gene is possibly TRBD2 (6 bases). V gave up 4 bases and J gave up 10 bases, with 19 bases separating them. Germline V lookup: CDR1 SGHAT, CDR2 FQNNGV. This CDR3 has 15 residues. Here the CDR3 reads CASSSDPLASPELFF. CDR3 DNA: TGTGCCAGCAGCTCCGACCCTCTAGCGTCTCCGGAGCTGTTTTTT. The whole variable domain, filled in from reference TRBV11-2 and TRBJ2-2, reads EAGVAQSPRYKIIEKRQSVAFWCNPISGHATLYWYQQILGQGPKLLIQFQNNGVVDDSQLPKDRFSAERLKGVDSTLKIQPAKLEDSAVYLCASSSDPLASPELFFGEGSRLTVL.